This entry describes one T cell receptor beta chain. Its target is not known. Using RNA template, CDR3s of TCR alpha and beta were amplified with iRepertoire arm-PCR. MiXCR, applied by TCRdb to the multiplex PCR reads, yields one record per CDR3 protein. The data hold about 130,000 distinct CDR3 sequences, with more than 20% observed a single time. This entry belongs to a study of glioma-infiltrating T cells. Overall study results and limits: Only very few CDR3 sequences appeared in both tissue and blood.

Per the germline V gene, CDR1 is SGDLS and CDR2 is YYNGEE. The CDR3 runs to 13 residues. Trimming removed 0 bases from V and 1 base from J, with 4 bases in between. The receptor was derived from a human donor with low-grade glioma or glioblastoma, undergoing nonglioma brain surgery, or in good health (not recorded which). The gene calls are TRBV9 and TRBJ1-1; D remains ambiguous. The sample comprised glioma tissue, nonneoplastic brain tissue, or PBMCs (not recorded which). CDR3: CASSVAANTEAFF. The CDR3 nucleotides are TGTGCCAGCAGCGTAGCCGCGAACACTGAAGCTTTCTTT.